A single sample gave rise to the 9 T cell receptor beta chains below, sequenced in a study of blood T cell repertoires in COVID-19. Sequencing was performed with immunoSEQ multiplex PCR; in TCRdb, only in-frame clones are kept and a portion is missing. In the table there are roughly 230,000 clones, about 83% of which are singletons. Sequencing was carried out using peripheral blood. Receptors were obtained from a man aged 45-65 years with acute or convalescent COVID-19.

J is TRBJ1-2 and V is TRBV6-4; 9 positions agree with TRBD1. J lost 4 bases, V lost 6 bases, and 9 bases had no gene match. Germline values: CDR1 MRHNA, CDR2 SNTAGT. This CDR3 comprises 15 residues. The CDR3 DNA reads TGTGCCAGCAGGGACCCCCTACAGGGGGCCTATGGCTACACCTTC. Amino acids: CASRDPLQGAYGYTF.

The chain uses TRBV6-1 and TRBJ2-1; a possible D gene is TRBD1 (6 bases). This CDR3 spans 14 amino acids. CDR1 and CDR2 (germline): MNHNS, SASEGT. V was shortened by 0 bases and J by 8 bases, with 11 bases between the two germline ends. The CDR3 coding sequence is TGTGCCAGCAGTGAAGCTCCGTGGGGGCATGAGCAGTTCTTC. This sequence encodes CASSEAPWGHEQFF.

CDR3 residues: CASTGQGTYGYTF. The CDR3 bases are TGCGCCAGCACGGGACAGGGAACCTATGGCTACACCTTC. V is TRBV5-1 and J is TRBJ1-2; TRBD1 agrees at 9 bases. The CDR3 extends over 13 amino acids. The V gene's germline CDR1 is SGHRS and CDR2 YFSETQ. Trimming took 6 bases from V and 4 from J; bases not matched to a gene: 4.

This rearrangement joins TRBV6-5 to TRBJ2-2; TRBD1 matches at 7 bases. CDR3 length: 15 residues. The ends lost 7 bases at V and 8 bases at J; junction bases unmatched: 13. Germline loops: CDR1 MNHEY, CDR2 SVGAGI. CDR3 residues: CASKQGFFFSGELFF. DNA for the CDR3: TGTGCCAGCAAACAGGGGTTCTTTTTTTCGGGGGAGCTGTTTTTT.

The CDR3 reads CASSSAGNYGYTF. CDR3 nucleotide sequence: TGTGCCAGCAGTTCCGCAGGGAACTATGGCTACACCTTC. The chain recombines TRBV6-6 with TRBJ1-2; D might be TRBD1 (5 bases). The length of the CDR3 is 13 residues. V gave up 4 bases and J gave up 2 bases, with 8 bases separating them. The germline gives CDR1 MNHNY, CDR2 SVGAGI (reference sequence).

The rearrangement joins TRBV19 to TRBJ1-2, with 10 bases identical to TRBD1. V lost 4 bases, J lost 4 bases, and 9 bases stayed unmatched. Germline loops: CDR1 LNHDA, CDR2 SQIVND (reference sequence). The CDR3 covers 16 residues. The CDR3 nucleotides read TGTGCCAGTAGTACCCACGGGACAGGGGCGCGCTATGGCTACACCTTC. It encodes CASSTHGTGARYGYTF.

The V and J genes are TRBV6-6 and TRBJ2-7, with no clear D. Trimming removed 6 bases at V and 3 bases at J, with 21 bases between. The CDR3 sequence is 16 residues long. Germline V lookup: CDR1 MNHNY, CDR2 SVGAGI (reference sequence). In nucleotides, the CDR3 is TGTGCCAGCAGAAACCAAGACTGGTATGGCCTCTACGAGCAGTACTTC. Its translation: CASRNQDWYGLYEQYF.

J is TRBJ1-6 and V is TRBV28; 7 bases fit TRBD1. The CDR3 has 18 amino acids. Germline CDR1 and CDR2: MDHEN and SYDVKM. The J segment lost 0 bases and the V segment lost 4 bases, leaving 9 bases of the junction unmatched. The CDR3 bases are TGTGCCAGCAGTTCCTTACCGGGACAGAGCTCCTATAATTCACCCCTCCACTTT. It encodes CASSSLPGQSSYNSPLHF.

The chain uses TRBV24-1 and TRBJ2-1; tentative D call: TRBD2 (6 bases). The CDR3 consists of 17 residues. With 3 bases removed from V and 2 bases from J, the gap between germline ends came to 16 bases. Germline CDR1 reads KGHDR; CDR2 reads SFDVKD. The CDR3 region has the DNA TGTGCCACCAGTGATAGTTCGTCGACGGGAGCCTACAATGAGCAGTTCTTC. It specifies CATSDSSSTGAYNEQFF.